What follows are 26 T cell receptor beta chains derived from one specimen sequenced in a study of blood T cells in healthy people across ages. The authors ran a second PCR of 7 to 11 cycles using a sample-barcoded 5' primer and a J-beta primer mix. One entry per CDR3 protein, called by TCRdb with MiXCR from the 5' RACE reads. The table has around 900,000 distinct CDR3 sequences, roughly 51% seen once. The source material was blood. The receptors shown here come from a woman aged 55-75 years in good health.

The V and J genes are TRBV29-1 and TRBJ2-2; 7 bases are shared with TRBD2. The CDR3 extends over 15 amino acids. Germline CDR1 reads SQVTM; CDR2 reads ANQGSEA. Losses at the gene ends were 5 bases for V and 4 bases for J; bases not matched to a gene: 10. DNA of the CDR3: TGCAGCGTTTCATGGTCGGGAGGCGGCACCGGGGAGCTGTTTTTT. Encoded protein: CSVSWSGGGTGELFF.

The rearrangement joins TRBV18 to TRBJ2-4; 9 bases line up with TRBD1. The DNA end favors TRBJ2-7, so the J call may be wrong. The CDR3 contains 15 residues. Germline V gene lookup returns CDR1 KGHSH and CDR2 LQKENI. CDR3: CASSPAGTGPYEQYF. CDR3 DNA sequence: TGTGCCAGCTCACCGGCCGGGACAGGGCCCTACGAGCAGTACTTC.

This chain uses TRBV20-1 with TRBJ1-4; 7 nucleotides line up with TRBD1. Trimming took 0 bases from V and 16 from J; bases not matched to a gene: 5. The CDR3 runs 11 residues. Germline V gene lookup returns CDR1 DFQATT and CDR2 SNEGSKA (reference sequence). CDR3 DNA: TGCAGTGCTAGAGAAACAGGGGTTACGTTTTTT. The encoded protein is CSARETGVTFF.

The rearrangement joins TRBV4-2 to TRBJ1-1; 9 bases line up with TRBD1. The CDR3 covers 15 residues. Unmatched junction bases numbered 7, after V lost 0 bases and J lost 8 bases. Germline CDR1 reads LGHNA; CDR2 reads YNFKEQ. CDR3 residues: CASSQEPSTGGEAFF. DNA of the CDR3: TGTGCCAGCAGCCAAGAACCATCGACAGGGGGAGAAGCTTTCTTT.

In its sample, this clonotype was seen many times. This sequence joins TRBV6-2 or TRBV6-3 and TRBJ2-3; no reliable D call. CDR1 MNHEY and CDR2 SVGEGT come from the germline V gene. V lost 6 bases and J lost 7, with 8 bases in between. This CDR3 spans 11 amino acids. The CDR3 region has the DNA TGTGCCAGCAGCGAAGGGCATACGCAGTATTTT. Its translation is CASSEGHTQYF.

CDR3 region: CSASSGNSPLHF. The CDR3 DNA follows: TGCAGTGCTAGCTCTGGAAATTCACCCCTCCACTTT. The rearrangement uses TRBV20-1 and TRBJ1-6, with D unresolved. The CDR3 spans 12 residues. V lost 3 bases and J lost 7, with 7 bases in between. Germline V CDR1 and CDR2: DFQATT, SNEGSKA (reference sequence).

This clonotype was seen ten or more times. The rearrangement links TRBV5-1 to TRBJ2-5, with D perhaps assigned TRBD1 or TRBD2 (5 bases each). There are 16 residues in the CDR3. V was shortened by 0 bases and J by 3 bases, with 15 bases between the two germline ends. From germline, CDR1 is SGHRS and CDR2 YFSETQ. In DNA, the CDR3 is TGCGCCAGCAGCTTGGGGGTCGGGGACGGAGAAGAGACCCAGTACTTC. Translation: CASSLGVGDGEETQYF.

This chain links TRBV28 with TRBJ1-6; TRBD1 matches at 9 bases. The germline CDR1 and CDR2 sequences are MDHEN and SYDVKM. CDR3 length: 14 residues. The junction had 4 bases not matched to a gene; V was cut back by 6 bases and J by 7 bases. In DNA, the CDR3 is TGTGCCAGCAGAACAGGGGGCGAGAATTCACCCCTCCACTTT. As protein: CASRTGGENSPLHF.

The chain links TRBV11-2 to TRBJ2-6; a weak D match, TRBD1 (5 bases). This CDR3 comprises 15 residues. CDR1 is SGHAT and CDR2 is FQNNGV in the germline V gene. V was shortened by 6 bases and J by 2 bases, with 11 bases between the two germline ends. The CDR3 loop is CASRLQATGANVLTF. The CDR3, as DNA: TGTGCCAGCAGACTACAGGCTACTGGGGCCAACGTCCTGACTTTC.

The V call is TRBV5-1, the J call TRBJ2-3; D is uncertain. Germline CDR1 reads SGHRS; CDR2 reads YFSETQ. The CDR3 runs to 14 residues. V was trimmed by 1 base and J by 0 bases, leaving 6 bases between them. For the CDR3, the DNA is TGCGCCAGCAGCTTGTGGTCTAGCACAGATACGCAGTATTTT. It specifies CASSLWSSTDTQYF. Combining the CDR3 with reference TRBV5-1 and TRBJ2-3 gives the whole variable domain KAGVTQTPRYLIKTRGQQVTLSCSPISGHRSVSWYQQTPGQGLQFLFEYFSETQRNKGNFPGRFSGRQFSNSRSEMNVSTLELGDSALYLCASSLWSSTDTQYFGPGTRLTVL.

This chain's CDR3 is CASSSQGGRTDTQYF. CDR3 DNA sequence: TGTGCCAGCAGCTCGCAGGGGGGAAGGACAGATACGCAGTATTTT. The chain has TRBV7-6 and TRBJ2-3; TRBD1 is a possible D gene (7 bases). Trimming stripped 4 bases from V and 3 bases from J, with 14 bases between. Germline CDR1 reads SGHVS; CDR2 reads FNYEAQ. CDR3 size: 15 residues.

The DNA for the CDR3 is TGTGCCAGCAGCCTCCTTTCAGCGGGAGGGAGAGGCAGAGATACGCAGTATTTT. It specifies CASSLLSAGGRGRDTQYF. This chain joins TRBV7-9 and TRBJ2-3; 10 nucleotides agree with TRBD2. The CDR3 is 18 amino acids. V shed 5 bases, J shed 5 bases, and the junction held 16 bases outside the gene matches. Germline V lookup: CDR1 SEHNR, CDR2 FQNEAQ (reference sequence).

V gene TRBV30 combines with J gene TRBJ1-5; D not certain. The V gene's germline CDR1 is GTSNPN and CDR2 SVGIG (reference sequence). There are 14 residues in the CDR3. Trimming shortened V by 0 bases and J by 4 bases, and 10 bases separated the two germline ends. In DNA form, the CDR3 reads TGTGCCTGGAGTGTACTGGCCTTAAATCAGCCCCAGCATTTT. It is translated as CAWSVLALNQPQHF.

The chain employs TRBV6-5 and TRBJ2-2, with D perhaps TRBD1 or TRBD2 (5 bases each). CDR1 MNHEY and CDR2 SVGAGI come from the germline V gene. The CDR3 totals 19 residues. The V gene lost 0 bases and the J gene lost 3 bases, with 20 bases spanning the gap. This chain's CDR3 is CASSYSHMKTLGDTGELFF. The CDR3, as DNA: TGTGCCAGCAGTTACTCCCACATGAAGACGCTGGGGGACACCGGGGAGCTGTTTTTT.

This clonotype was observed a handful of times. This chain connects TRBV29-1 to TRBJ2-1, with no clear D. Trimming cost V 6 bases and J 7 bases, with 13 bases left between them. Germline-derived CDR1 and CDR2 are SQVTM and ANQGSEA. The CDR3 is 12 residues long. CDR3 sequence: CSVPEWGNEQFF. The CDR3 bases are TGCAGCGTCCCGGAGTGGGGTAATGAGCAGTTCTTC.

The chain employs TRBV3-1 and TRBJ2-3, with 11 bases identical to TRBD2. Germline CDR1 is LGHDT and CDR2 is YNNKEL (reference sequence). CDR3 length: 17 residues. V was pared by 1 base and J by 5 bases, with 8 bases of the junction left unmatched. The CDR3 here is CASSQGIAGGPGDTQYF. Here the CDR3 DNA reads TGTGCCAGCAGCCAAGGAATAGCGGGAGGGCCGGGAGATACGCAGTATTTT.

The rearrangement uses TRBV20-1 and TRBJ2-2, with 8 nucleotides matching TRBD1. This CDR3 has 16 amino acids. Germline V lookup: CDR1 DFQATT, CDR2 SNEGSKA (reference sequence). V lost 6 bases, J lost 3 bases, and 12 bases stayed unmatched. In DNA form, the CDR3 reads TGCAGTGCAAGGCAAGGGGGCAGGGGGCACACCGGGGAGCTGTTTTTT. It translates to CSARQGGRGHTGELFF.

V and J are TRBV6-5 and TRBJ2-7; 7 bases map to TRBD2. The CDR3 loop spans 15 amino acids. The ends lost 6 bases at V and 3 bases at J; junction bases unmatched: 11. Germline CDR1 and CDR2: MNHEY and SVGAGI. This chain's CDR3 is CASRSITSGDYEQYF. The CDR3 bases are TGTGCCAGCAGGTCCATCACGAGCGGGGACTACGAGCAGTACTTC.

The genes are TRBV7-2 and TRBJ2-5; D call uncertain. The CDR3 is 15 residues long. V lost 0 bases, J lost 4 bases, and 12 bases lay in between. Germline-derived CDR1 and CDR2 are SGHTA and FQGNSA. The CDR3 protein is CASSLAPRVGETQYF. DNA of the CDR3: TGTGCCAGCAGCTTAGCTCCCCGGGTCGGAGAGACCCAGTACTTC.

About this clonotype itself: This may be a read error: a much more frequent sequence differs by one nucleotide. The chain employs TRBV5-6 and TRBJ2-7; no clear D. The CDR3 is made up of 12 amino acids. Germline CDR1 and CDR2: SGHDT and YYEEEE. Trimming took off 4 bases at V and 4 bases at J, with 9 bases between the two ends. The CDR3 is CASSALRYEQYF. CDR3 nucleotide sequence: TGTGCCAGCAGCGCTTTACGTTACGAGCAGTACTTC. Variable domain in full (rest from reference TRBV5-6 and TRBJ2-7): DAGVTQSPTHLIKTRGQQVTLRCSPKSGHDTVSWYQQALGQGPQFIFQYYEEEERQRGNFPDRFSGHQFPNYSSELNVNALLLGDSALYLCASSALRYEQYFGPGTRLTVT.

J is TRBJ2-1 and V is TRBV11-2; 10 positions match TRBD2. The CDR3 length is 22 residues. J was trimmed by 0 bases and V by 1 base; bases with no gene match: 18. In germline, CDR1 is SGHAT, CDR2 FQNNGV. This chain's CDR3 is CASSLGYKVFAASGSSYNEQFF. Written as DNA, the CDR3 is TGTGCCAGCAGCTTAGGATATAAGGTCTTTGCGGCTAGCGGGAGCTCCTACAATGAGCAGTTCTTC.

This clonotype was seen more than once but under ten times. This chain uses TRBV20-1 with TRBJ2-5, with TRBD2 matching over 9 bases. The DNA end is a closer match to TRBJ2-7, so the J assignment may be wrong. CDR3 size: 14 residues. Per germline, CDR1 DFQATT and CDR2 SNEGSKA (reference sequence). DNA of the CDR3: TGCAGTGCTAGAGCAGTCACTAGCGGGTACGAGCAGTACTTC. It translates to CSARAVTSGYEQYF.

This clonotype appeared a few times. This chain joins TRBV27 and TRBJ2-3; D may correspond to TRBD1 or TRBD2 (6 bases each). With 5 bases removed from V and 3 bases from J, the gap between germline ends came to 27 bases. The CDR3 sequence is 19 residues long. Germline V CDR1 and CDR2: MNHEY, SMNVEV (reference sequence). The chain's CDR3 is CASSPPYFWGAKATDTQYF. For the CDR3, the DNA is TGTGCCAGCAGTCCGCCCTACTTCTGGGGGGCAAAAGCTACAGATACGCAGTATTTT.

The chain uses TRBV20-1 and TRBJ2-1, with 7 bases lining up with TRBD1. The CDR3 loop spans 15 amino acids. Germline V gives CDR1 DFQATT, CDR2 SNEGSKA (reference sequence). V lost 4 bases, J lost 0 bases, and 6 bases stayed unmatched. The CDR3 DNA is TGCAGTGCTAAGCGACAGGGCCGCTCCTACAATGAGCAGTTCTTC. Protein sequence: CSAKRQGRSYNEQFF.

The chain couples TRBV5-1 to TRBJ2-3; D gene ambiguous. The V gene's germline CDR1 is SGHRS and CDR2 YFSETQ. The CDR3 is made up of 12 amino acids. Between the trimmed V and J ends, which lost 0 bases and 10 bases, there was a span of 9 bases. The chain's CDR3 is CASSLAPSPQYF. CDR3 DNA: TGCGCCAGCAGCTTGGCCCCCAGTCCGCAGTATTTT.

This clonotype came up a few times. This CDR3 is CASSLVAQGANVLTF. In nucleotides, the CDR3 is TGCGCCAGCAGCTTGGTGGCACAAGGGGCCAACGTCCTGACTTTC. The genes are TRBV5-1 and TRBJ2-6, with D hard to call. Trimming pared 0 bases from V and 4 bases from J, leaving 8 bases between. The CDR3 contains 15 residues. Germline CDR1 is SGHRS and CDR2 is YFSETQ.